The subject of this entry is one T cell receptor (beta chain). Its antigen is undetermined. The data were taken from a study of cytomegalovirus exposure and HLA in healthy donors. Across the whole study: Previous work identified roughly 110 million unique TCR beta sequences from 200 million or so T cells. Points from the study as a whole: Certain indistinguishable V segments, among them TRBV6-2 and TRBV6-3, were excluded. TCR sequences were mostly rare, though some public TCRs occurred in many donors. Within an earlier analysis, most TCR beta V segments proved productive either about 90% or about 30% of the time.

CDR3 length: 15 residues. V was cut by 4 bases and J by 0 bases, with 11 bases left in between. The V gene's germline CDR1 is SGHDT and CDR2 YYEEEE. PCR employed 60 Vbeta and 13 Jbeta primers. The method was immunoSEQ multiplex PCR; TCRdb's version includes in-frame clones alone and lacks a portion of them. The data hold under 150,000 clones, with 75% observed a single time. The chain combines TRBV5-6 with TRBJ1-5; D not certain. The sequence was obtained from a woman under 30 in good health and CMV-seronegative. Sequenced sample: PBMCs. CDR3 protein: CASSRGGISNQPQHF. The CDR3 region has the DNA TGTGCCAGCAGCCGAGGAGGGATTAGCAATCAGCCCCAGCATTTT.